This TCR beta chain was obtained from a study of Tregs in tolerant kidney transplant recipients. Related graft donors supplied nonmyeloablative bone marrow transplants, and mixed chimerism was transient. Germline V CDR1 and CDR2: SGHTS, YDEGEE. The CDR3 contains 15 residues. Trimming removed 4 bases from V and 0 bases from J, with 13 bases in between. Here immunoSEQ multiplex PCR was the method, and the copy in TCRdb shows in-frame clones only, minus some. The sample has approximately 90,000 clones; roughly 93% are singletons. The chain joins TRBV5-8 to TRBJ1-1, with D perhaps matching TRBD1 (5 bases). This material consisted of CD4+ T cells from blood (PBMCs), taken 12 months after the transplant. The TCR comes from a human patient who received a combined kidney and bone marrow transplant. Some T cells may be supplied by the graft donor. The CDR3 DNA reads TGTGCCAGCAGCGGCCGGGGGGGGGTGAACACTGAAGCTTTCTTT. As protein: CASSGRGGVNTEAFF.